This T cell receptor beta chain was identified in a study of blood T cell repertoires in COVID-19. Looking at the study overall: COVID-19 samples collected from the United States, Italy and Spain covered acute and convalescent phases. Sources were T cells, B-cell-depleted T cells, or PBMCs; the material itself was cDNA or gDNA.

CDR1 and CDR2 (germline): MNHEY, SMNVEV (reference sequence). CDR3 length equals 15 residues. Trimming took 5 bases from V and 1 from J; bases not matched to a gene: 5. Original analysis: Nucleated cell number was recorded as an estimate derived from reference gene primer amplification. The repertoire was sequenced with immunoSEQ multiplex PCR; TCRdb's copy has only in-frame clones and lacks some. The DNA was the basis for D and trimming; V, J and clone size are from that table. Seen here are some 120,000 clones, more than 80% observed once, and the top ten hold 28%. The chain uses TRBV27 and TRBJ2-5, with 9 bases matching TRBD1. Sequencing was done on a sample of peripheral blood. The clonotype comes from a man aged 65 to 79 with active or convalescent COVID-19. CDR3 sequence: CASSPRTGVQETQYF. Here the CDR3 DNA reads TGTGCCAGCAGTCCCCGGACAGGGGTCCAAGAGACCCAGTACTTC.